Presented here are 23 T cell receptor beta chains from one specimen sequenced in a study of cytomegalovirus exposure and HLA in healthy donors. Primers included in the PCR were 60 Vbeta and 13 Jbeta primers. TCRdb's table, derived via immunoSEQ multiplex PCR, lists solely in-frame clones and lacks some. Of about 130,000 clones listed, roughly 70% are singletons. The specimen sequenced was PBMCs. All receptors derive from a young man in good health and CMV-seronegative.

J is TRBJ2-1 and V is TRBV2; D is uncertain. The CDR3 consists of 13 residues. CDR1 is SNHLY, CDR2 FYNNEI, per germline. The germline V and J ends were trimmed by 11 bases and 4 bases, with 15 bases remaining between them. CDR3 amino acids: CAGKRAAYNEQFF. The CDR3 DNA reads TGTGCCGGTAAGCGTGCCGCTTACAATGAGCAGTTCTTC.

The chain carries TRBV28 and TRBJ2-1; TRBD2 aligns across 9 bases. With 5 bases clipped from V and 4 bases from J, the junction kept 3 bases outside the gene matches. Per the germline V gene, CDR1 is MDHEN and CDR2 is SYDVKM. The CDR3 runs 14 residues. This chain's CDR3 is CASSSGGPYNEQFF. The CDR3, as DNA: TGTGCCAGCAGTAGCGGGGGGCCTTACAATGAGCAGTTCTTC.

The CDR3 sequence is CASSSTQGTGSAEAFF. The CDR3 DNA reads as TGTGCCAGCAGCTCCACCCAAGGGACAGGGAGCGCTGAAGCTTTCTTT. V usage is TRBV5-4 and J usage is TRBJ1-1; 9 positions agree with TRBD1. The ends lost 3 bases at V and 6 bases at J; junction bases unmatched: 12. The CDR3 totals 16 residues. Looked up from germline, CDR1 is SGHNT and CDR2 is YYREEE (reference sequence).

J is TRBJ1-2 and V is TRBV2, with 10 bases that match TRBD1. V dropped 11 bases and J dropped 6; count of bases not matched to a gene: 9. The germline V gene has CDR1 SNHLY and CDR2 FYNNEI. The CDR3 contains 13 residues. CDR3 loop: CAGDRGHGDGYTF. CDR3 DNA sequence: TGTGCCGGCGACAGGGGGCATGGCGATGGCTACACCTTC. The full variable domain, completed using reference TRBV2 and TRBJ1-2, is EPEVTQTPSHQVTQMGQEVILRCVPISNHLYFYWYRQILGQKVEFLVSFYNNEISEKSEIFDDQFSVERPDGSNFTLKIRSTKLEDSAMYFCAGDRGHGDGYTFGSGTRLTVV.

This clone has a handful of counts. The chain joins TRBV5-1 to TRBJ1-1; TRBD1 matches 7 bases. Germline CDR1 is SGHRS and CDR2 is YFSETQ. The CDR3 consists of 15 residues. The V segment lost 4 bases and the J segment 0 bases; nucleotides outside the gene matches: 6. DNA for the CDR3: TGCGCCAGCAGCCTCGAGACAGGGATGAACACTGAAGCTTTCTTT. It encodes CASSLETGMNTEAFF.

The V call is TRBV27, the J call TRBJ1-4, with 7 bases identical to TRBD1. This CDR3 has 15 amino acids. Germline values: CDR1 MNHEY, CDR2 SMNVEV (reference sequence). J gave up 6 bases and V 5 bases, and 9 bases lay outside the gene matches. This CDR3 reads CASSPQGVWDEKLFF. The DNA for the CDR3 is TGTGCCAGCAGTCCCCAGGGGGTCTGGGATGAAAAACTGTTTTTT.

J is TRBJ1-4 and V is TRBV5-5; 8 positions match TRBD1. V gave up 6 bases and J gave up 3 bases; unmatched junction bases: 4. This CDR3 is 14 amino acids long. Germline-derived CDR1 and CDR2 are SGHKS and YYEKEE (reference sequence). CDR3 in amino acids: CASTATGANEKLFF. Here the CDR3 DNA reads TGTGCCAGCACCGCGACAGGGGCTAATGAAAAACTGTTTTTT.

This chain joins TRBV11-2 and TRBJ2-7; perhaps TRBD1 as D (6 bases). Trimming pared 1 base from V and 3 bases from J, leaving 10 bases between. The CDR3 contains 14 residues. Germline CDR1 and CDR2: SGHAT and FQNNGV. The CDR3 coding sequence is TGTGCCAGCAGCTTAGGCTCGGACAGCTACGAGCAGTACTTC. It encodes CASSLGSDSYEQYF.

The rearrangement joins TRBV5-4 to TRBJ2-7, with a weak D call TRBD1 (6 bases). Per germline, CDR1 SGHNT and CDR2 YYREEE (reference sequence). CDR3 length equals 14 residues. Between the trimmed V and J ends, which lost 3 bases and 2 bases, there was a span of 12 bases. DNA for the CDR3: TGTGCCAGCAGCTCCCACAGGGCCCCCTACGAGCAGTACTTC. Translating it yields CASSSHRAPYEQYF.

This chain joins TRBV7-9 and TRBJ1-3; 7 bases map to TRBD1. Germline assignment: CDR1 SEHNR and CDR2 FQNEAQ (reference sequence). The trim removed 5 bases at V and 0 bases at J, leaving 7 bases unmatched. CDR3 length: 16 amino acids. CDR3 coding DNA: TGTGCCAGCAGCGACTGGGACAGCAGCTCTGGAAACACCATATATTTT. Encoded protein: CASSDWDSSSGNTIYF.

V is TRBV19 and J is TRBJ2-1, with 8 bases matching TRBD2. Losses at the gene ends were 7 bases for V and 7 bases for J; bases not matched to a gene: 12. Germline CDR1 and CDR2: LNHDA and SQIVND (reference sequence). This CDR3 contains 15 residues. CDR3 in amino acids: CASTPPGGPGNEQFF. CDR3 nucleotides: TGTGCCAGTACCCCCCCGGGGGGGCCCGGGAATGAGCAGTTCTTC.

In this sample, this clone turned up a few times. At one end, the junction sequence differs from germline, possibly due to a read error. The chain joins TRBV28 to TRBJ1-3, with 7 bases matching TRBD1. The CDR3 runs 16 residues. Germline V gene sequence: CDR1 MDHEN, CDR2 SYDVKM. This CDR3 reads CASTLEGQLSGNTIYF. The CDR3, as DNA: TGTGCCAGCACTTTAGAGGGACAGCTCTCTGGAAACACCATATATTTT.

Points on this clone: The sample has other DNA sequences that encode this CDR3 too. The chain links TRBV5-1 to TRBJ2-5, with D possibly being TRBD2 (5 bases). Trimming took 4 bases from V and 2 from J, leaving 9 bases between them. CDR1 and CDR2 (germline): SGHRS, YFSETQ. There are 13 residues in the CDR3. The CDR3 coding sequence is TGCGCCAGCAGCAGGACTGGGCAAGAGACCCAGTACTTC. Its protein product is CASSRTGQETQYF. Drawing the rest from reference TRBV5-1 and TRBJ2-5, the complete variable domain is KAGVTQTPRYLIKTRGQQVTLSCSPISGHRSVSWYQQTPGQGLQFLFEYFSETQRNKGNFPGRFSGRQFSNSRSEMNVSTLELGDSALYLCASSRTGQETQYFGPGTRLLVL.

The chain links TRBV28 to TRBJ2-3; no firm D call. The CDR3 totals 11 residues. CDR1 MDHEN and CDR2 SYDVKM come from the germline V gene. The ends were cut back, 4 bases at V and 3 bases at J, with 2 bases in the middle. CDR3 residues: CASSSTDTQYF. CDR3 DNA sequence: TGTGCCAGCAGTTCTACAGATACGCAGTATTTT. Filled out from reference TRBV28 and TRBJ2-3, the complete variable domain reads DVKVTQSSRYLVKRTGEKVFLECVQDMDHENMFWYRQDPGLGLRLIYFSYDVKMKEKGDIPEGYSVSREKKERFSLILESASTNQTSMYLCASSSTDTQYFGPGTRLTVL.

The J gene is TRBJ1-2, the V gene TRBV30, with D perhaps TRBD1 (5 bases). CDR3 length equals 13 residues. Germline values: CDR1 GTSNPN, CDR2 SVGIG (reference sequence). Trimming pared 5 bases from V and 3 bases from J, leaving 13 bases between. CDR3 sequence: CAWEAGYYYGYTF. The CDR3 nucleotides read TGTGCCTGGGAAGCAGGGTATTACTATGGCTACACCTTC.

The chain uses TRBV19 and TRBJ1-1; D is unresolved. CDR3 length equals 14 residues. The V end lost 6 bases, the J end lost 3 bases, and 14 bases lay between the germline ends. Germline V gene sequence: CDR1 LNHDA, CDR2 SQIVND (reference sequence). CDR3 nucleotides: TGTGCCAGTAGGTCGTCCTACCTGGACACTGAAGCTTTCTTT. It codes for CASRSSYLDTEAFF.

The sample holds one count of this clone. The V gene is TRBV27, the J gene TRBJ2-7; tentatively, D is TRBD2 (6 bases). Between the trimmed V and J ends, which lost 3 bases and 3 bases, there was a span of 18 bases. CDR1 and CDR2 (germline): MNHEY, SMNVEV (reference sequence). The CDR3 is made up of 16 amino acids. CDR3 loop: CASSFLGLQLCYEQYF. CDR3 DNA sequence: TGTGCCAGCAGTTTCTTAGGACTACAACTCTGCTACGAGCAGTACTTC.

The chain uses TRBV6-5 and TRBJ2-7, with D maybe TRBD2 (7 bases). The germline CDR1 and CDR2 sequences are MNHEY and SVGAGI. Trimming shortened V by 4 bases and J by 1 base, and 14 bases separated the two germline ends. This CDR3 spans 15 amino acids. The DNA of the CDR3 is TGTGCCAGCAGTTTGACGGCGGGGGCGTCCTACGAGCAGTACTTC. This gives the protein CASSLTAGASYEQYF.

This clone has just one count. The V and J genes are TRBV11-3 and TRBJ2-7, with 9 bases fitting TRBD1. The CDR3 totals 13 residues. J was trimmed by 5 bases and V by 6 bases; bases with no gene match: 5. CDR1 is SGHNT, CDR2 YENEEA, per germline. The CDR3 loop reads CASSGQGRNEQYF. The CDR3 coding sequence is TGTGCCAGCAGTGGACAGGGGAGAAACGAGCAGTACTTC.

The V and J genes are TRBV7-2 and TRBJ2-2; maybe TRBD1 (5 bases). CDR1 and CDR2 (germline): SGHTA, FQGNSA. Trimming cost V 5 bases and J 5 bases, with 12 bases left between them. The CDR3 is 14 amino acids. CDR3 residues: CASSLSHRTGELFF. The DNA for the CDR3 is TGTGCCAGCAGCCTCTCACACAGGACCGGGGAGCTGTTTTTT.

This clone came up a few times. V is TRBV2 and J is TRBJ1-1; no clear D gene. Trimming took off 4 bases at V and 5 bases at J, with 17 bases between the two ends. The CDR3 contains 15 residues. Per the germline V gene, CDR1 is SNHLY and CDR2 is FYNNEI. The chain's CDR3 is CASSGPEEGYTEAFF. CDR3 in DNA: TGTGCCAGCAGTGGGCCGGAGGAGGGTTATACTGAAGCTTTCTTT.

The CDR3 reads CASSLAGYEQYF. CDR3 nucleotides: TGTGCCAGCAGCTTAGCGGGCTACGAGCAGTACTTC. This sequence joins TRBV11-3 and TRBJ2-7; no definite D call. The germline V and J ends were trimmed by 1 base and 3 bases, with 4 bases remaining between them. The germline V gene has CDR1 SGHNT and CDR2 YENEEA. The CDR3 loop spans 12 amino acids.

The chain is built from TRBV11-2 and TRBJ2-5; 12 nucleotides agree with TRBD2. Germline trimming cut 4 bases from V and 5 bases from J; bases unmatched to any gene: 5. This CDR3 is built from 15 residues. Germline values: CDR1 SGHAT, CDR2 FQNNGV. The CDR3 here is CASSSGLAGSETQYF. CDR3 sequence (DNA): TGTGCCAGCAGCTCTGGACTAGCGGGATCGGAGACCCAGTACTTC.